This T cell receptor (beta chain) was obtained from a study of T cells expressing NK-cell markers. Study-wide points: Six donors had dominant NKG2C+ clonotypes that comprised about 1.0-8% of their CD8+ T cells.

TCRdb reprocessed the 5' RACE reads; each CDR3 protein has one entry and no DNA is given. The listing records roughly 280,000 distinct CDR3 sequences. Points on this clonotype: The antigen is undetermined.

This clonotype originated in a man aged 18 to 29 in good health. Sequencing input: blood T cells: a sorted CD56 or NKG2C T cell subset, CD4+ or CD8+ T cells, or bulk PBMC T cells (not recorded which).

The CDR3 spells CASSQRPDRGREKLFF. The V gene is TRBV14, the J gene TRBJ1-4; the D gene TCRdb calls, TRBD1, cannot be checked with no DNA. CDR3 length: 16 amino acids. CDR1 SGHDN and CDR2 FVKESK come from the germline V gene. The variable domain in full, with the rest retrieved from reference TRBV14 and TRBJ1-4, is EAGVTQFPSHSVIEKGQTVTLRCDPISGHDNLYWYRRVMGKEIKFLLHFVKESKQDESGMPNNRFLAERTGGTYSTLKVQPAELEDSGVYFCASSQRPDRGREKLFFGSGTQLSVL.